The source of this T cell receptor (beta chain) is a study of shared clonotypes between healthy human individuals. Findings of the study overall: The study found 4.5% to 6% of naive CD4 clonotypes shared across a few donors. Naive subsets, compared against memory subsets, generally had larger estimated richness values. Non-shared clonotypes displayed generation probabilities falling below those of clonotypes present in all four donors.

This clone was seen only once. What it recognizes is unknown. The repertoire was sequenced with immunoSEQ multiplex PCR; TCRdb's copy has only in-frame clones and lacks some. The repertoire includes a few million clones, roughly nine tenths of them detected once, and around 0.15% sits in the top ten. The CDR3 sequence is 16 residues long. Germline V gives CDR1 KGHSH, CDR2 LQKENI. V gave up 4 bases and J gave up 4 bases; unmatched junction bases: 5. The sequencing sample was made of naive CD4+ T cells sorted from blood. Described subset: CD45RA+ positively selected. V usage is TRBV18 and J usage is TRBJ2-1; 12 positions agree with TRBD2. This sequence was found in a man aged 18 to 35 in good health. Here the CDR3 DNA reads TGTGCCAGCTCACAAGGACTAGCGGGGCTGTACAATGAGCAGTTCTTC. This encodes CASSQGLAGLYNEQFF. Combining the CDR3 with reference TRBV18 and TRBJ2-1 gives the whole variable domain NAGVMQNPRHLVRRRGQEARLRCSPMKGHSHVYWYRQLPEEGLKFMVYLQKENIIDESGMPKERFSAEFPKEGPSILRIQQVVRGDSAAYFCASSQGLAGLYNEQFFGPGTRLTVL.